This is a list of T cell receptor beta chains from one sample in a study of T cell responses to AZD1222 COVID-19 vaccine. Generated by immunoSEQ multiplex PCR, the TCRdb table keeps only in-frame clones and is missing some. The sample lists under 200,000 clones; around 92% were seen once. The material was peripheral blood, obtained 28 days after the second AZD1222 dose. These receptor sequences come from an adult who received the AZD1222 COVID-19 vaccine. The CDR3 runs from the conserved cysteine through the conserved F or W. A D gene is named only where the DNA matches it firmly. Expanded clones get a size class; other rows say once, few or many, or leave the size out.

size	D	V	J	CDR3	DNA
once	NA	TRBV7-8	TRBJ1-5	CASSSWTAYSNQPQHF	TGTGCCAGCAGCTCCTGGACAGCTTATAGCAATCAGCCCCAGCATTTT
NA	NA	TRBV6-5	TRBJ1-2	CASRPRTANYGYTF	TGTGCCAGCCGACCTCGGACGGCGAACTATGGCTACACCTTC
NA	NA	TRBV18	TRBJ2-7	CASSLGAQAYEQYF	TGTGCCAGCTCACTTGGGGCCCAGGCCTACGAGCAGTACTTC
NA	NA	TRBV29-1	TRBJ1-2	CSVEVGVGYTF	TGCAGCGTTGAAGTAGGGGTCGGCTACACCTTC
NA	TRBD1	TRBV6-5	TRBJ1-5	CASSPGTGDQPQHF	TGTGCCAGCAGTCCGGGGACAGGGGATCAGCCCCAGCATTTT
NA	NA	TRBV7-6	TRBJ1-6	CASSLDPGLNSPLHF	TGTGCCAGCAGCTTAGATCCGGGGCTAAATTCACCCCTCCACTTT
once	TRBD1	TRBV5-6	TRBJ2-2	CASSYRQGNWAGELFF	TGTGCCAGCAGCTATAGACAGGGGAATTGGGCCGGGGAGCTGTTTTTT
NA	TRBD1	TRBV7-3	TRBJ2-7	CASSPGGYAYEQYF	TGTGCCAGCAGCCCAGGGGGATATGCCTACGAGCAGTACTTC
NA	TRBD1	TRBV6-4	TRBJ2-2	CASSDRGQGETGELFF	TGTGCCAGCAGTGACAGGGGGCAAGGGGAGACCGGGGAGCTGTTTTTT
NA	NA	TRBV7-9	TRBJ1-2	CASSPGQLNYGYTF	TGTGCCAGCAGCCCTGGACAGCTGAACTATGGCTACACCTTC
NA	NA	TRBV28	TRBJ1-1	CASRTGQGTLFMNTEAFF	TGTGCCAGCAGAACGGGGCAGGGGACCCTATTCATGAACACTGAAGCTTTCTTT
NA	TRBD1	TRBV19	TRBJ2-7	CASSIPGTGAYEQYF	TGTGCCAGTAGTATTCCCGGGACAGGGGCCTACGAGCAGTACTTC
NA	TRBD2	TRBV3-1/TRBV3-2	TRBJ2-1	CASSQASGVYNEQFF	TGTGCCAGCAGCCAAGCTAGCGGGGTCTACAATGAGCAGTTCTTC
NA	NA	TRBV7-2	TRBJ2-2	CAGLGKGGELFF	TGTGCCGGACTCGGAAAAGGCGGGGAGCTGTTTTTT
NA	NA	TRBV3-1/TRBV3-2	TRBJ1-1	CASSLGFGLNTEAFF	TGTGCCAGCAGCCTAGGGTTTGGCTTGAACACTGAAGCTTTCTTT
NA	NA	TRBV5-6	TRBJ1-1	CASSPGSAVVTEAFF	TGTGCCAGCAGCCCTGGGAGCGCGGTGGTCACTGAAGCTTTCTTT
NA	TRBD2	TRBV19	TRBJ2-7	CASSAHPGLAGESYEQYF	TGTGCCAGTAGTGCACACCCGGGACTAGCGGGAGAATCCTACGAGCAGTACTTC
NA	TRBD2	TRBV7-6	TRBJ2-5	CASSPRTSMAQETQYF	TGTGCCAGCAGCCCCCGGACTAGCATGGCCCAAGAGACCCAGTACTTC
once	NA	TRBV5-1	TRBJ1-3	CASSPFGGYTGNTIYF	TGCGCCAGCAGCCCATTTGGGGGATATACTGGAAACACCATATATTTT
NA	NA	TRBV5-1	TRBJ1-2	CASSSRDGGNYGYTF	TGCGCCAGCAGCTCGAGGGACGGAGGAAACTATGGCTACACCTTC
NA	NA	TRBV7-2	TRBJ1-5	CASSSAGGINQPQHF	TGTGCCAGCAGCTCGGCGGGGGGGATCAATCAGCCCCAGCATTTT
NA	NA	TRBV28	TRBJ1-3	CASSPGTPGRTIYF	TGTGCCAGCAGTCCAGGGACGCCGGGACGCACCATATATTTT
NA	TRBD1	TRBV27	TRBJ2-1	CASSLATGDYNEQFF	TGTGCCAGCAGTTTAGCGACAGGGGACTACAATGAGCAGTTCTTC
NA	NA	TRBV19	TRBJ1-5	CASSIKRDQPQHF	TGTGCCAGTAGTATTAAAAGGGATCAGCCCCAGCATTTT
NA	NA	TRBV10-2	TRBJ1-5	CASSQGPRHF	TGCGCCAGCAGTCAGGGGCCTCGGCATTTT
NA	TRBD1	TRBV3-1/TRBV3-2	TRBJ1-2	CASSQGTGGDTF	TGTGCCAGCAGCCAAGGAACAGGGGGGGATACCTTC
NA	TRBD2	TRBV9	TRBJ2-3	CASSPRTSGSLSDTQYF	TGTGCCAGCAGCCCCCGGACTAGCGGGAGTTTGTCCGATACGCAGTATTTT
NA	NA	TRBV15	TRBJ2-1	CATGGGFYNEQFF	TGTGCCACCGGCGGCGGGTTCTACAATGAGCAGTTCTTC
NA	TRBD2	TRBV6-4	TRBJ2-1	CASSPGTSRREQFF	TGTGCCAGCAGTCCCGGGACTAGCCGTCGGGAGCAGTTCTTC
NA	TRBD1	TRBV6-1	TRBJ1-1	CASSEEEGAWTEAFF	TGTGCCAGCAGTGAAGAGGAGGGGGCATGGACTGAAGCTTTCTTT
NA	NA	TRBV7-2	TRBJ2-5	CASKAGPQETQYF	TGTGCCAGCAAGGCGGGGCCCCAAGAGACCCAGTACTTC
few	TRBD1	TRBV28	TRBJ1-2	CASREGQGRYGYTF	TGTGCCAGCAGGGAAGGACAGGGCCGGTATGGCTACACCTTC
NA	TRBD1	TRBV5-1	TRBJ1-2	CASRTDRASYGYTF	TGCGCCAGCAGAACCGACAGGGCCTCCTATGGCTACACCTTC
NA	NA	TRBV11-2	TRBJ1-2	CASSLAGKGHYGYTF	TGTGCCAGCAGTTTGGCCGGAAAGGGGCACTATGGCTACACCTTC
NA	NA	TRBV5-1	TRBJ1-4	CASSFKQGPSNEKLFF	TGCGCCAGCAGCTTTAAGCAGGGGCCAAGTAATGAAAAACTGTTTTTT
NA	NA	TRBV24-1	TRBJ1-5	CATSDWGTNQPQHF	TGTGCCACCAGTGATTGGGGTACTAATCAGCCCCAGCATTTT
NA	TRBD2	TRBV30	TRBJ2-7	CAAEGTSGSYEQYF	TGTGCCGCGGAGGGGACTAGCGGGAGTTACGAGCAGTACTTC
NA	TRBD2	TRBV11-3	TRBJ2-7	CASSKGLAGYEQYF	TGTGCCAGCAGCAAGGGACTAGCGGGCTACGAGCAGTACTTC
NA	NA	TRBV20-1	TRBJ1-1	CSASPGAEAFF	TGCAGTGCTAGTCCTGGGGCTGAAGCTTTCTTT
NA	TRBD1	TRBV2	TRBJ1-1	CASSSGTGVGATEAFF	TGTGCCAGCAGTTCCGGGACAGGGGTTGGCGCCACTGAAGCTTTCTTT
NA	NA	TRBV27	TRBJ2-7	CASARGKGSYEQYF	TGTGCCAGCGCCCGGGGGAAGGGCTCCTACGAGCAGTACTTC
NA	TRBD2	TRBV4-3	TRBJ2-1	CASSPGRGYNEQFF	TGCGCCAGCAGCCCCGGGAGGGGCTACAATGAGCAGTTCTTC
NA	TRBD1	TRBV19	TRBJ1-5	CATGVGNQPQHF	TGTGCTACAGGGGTGGGCAATCAGCCCCAGCATTTT
NA	NA	TRBV2	TRBJ1-6	CASSEEVHSPLHF	TGTGCCAGCAGTGAGGAGGTGCATTCACCCCTCCACTTT
NA	NA	TRBV7-2	TRBJ1-1	CASSLRATVEAFF	TGTGCCAGCAGCTTAAGGGCTACCGTTGAAGCTTTCTTT
NA	TRBD1	TRBV6-4	TRBJ2-5	CASSDWDRDQETQYF	TGTGCCAGCAGTGATTGGGACAGGGACCAAGAGACCCAGTACTTC
once	NA	TRBV7-2	TRBJ1-2	CASSLEAANYGYTF	TGTGCCAGCAGCTTAGAAGCGGCTAACTATGGCTACACCTTC
NA	NA	TRBV29-1	TRBJ2-2	CSATPEGGELFF	TGCAGCGCCACTCCAGAGGGCGGGGAGCTGTTTTTT
NA	NA	TRBV29-1	TRBJ2-1	CSVKSTSNEQFF	TGCAGCGTTAAGTCGACCTCCAATGAGCAGTTCTTC
NA	NA	TRBV9	TRBJ2-1	CASSYREPTYNEQFF	TGTGCCAGCTCCTACAGGGAGCCGACCTACAATGAGCAGTTCTTC
NA	TRBD1	TRBV7-9	TRBJ2-3	CASSSDRGGTDTQYF	TGTGCCAGCAGCTCCGACAGGGGGGGCACAGATACGCAGTATTTT
NA	NA	TRBV19	TRBJ1-1	CASSIIRNTEAFF	TGTGCCAGTAGTATAATCAGGAACACTGAAGCTTTCTTT
NA	TRBD2	TRBV4-1	TRBJ2-2	CASSQARGGNTGELFF	TGCGCCAGCAGCCAGGCGCGGGGGGGGAACACCGGGGAGCTGTTTTTT
NA	TRBD1	TRBV28	TRBJ1-5	CASRDRVQPQHF	TGTGCCAGCAGAGACAGGGTTCAGCCCCAGCATTTT